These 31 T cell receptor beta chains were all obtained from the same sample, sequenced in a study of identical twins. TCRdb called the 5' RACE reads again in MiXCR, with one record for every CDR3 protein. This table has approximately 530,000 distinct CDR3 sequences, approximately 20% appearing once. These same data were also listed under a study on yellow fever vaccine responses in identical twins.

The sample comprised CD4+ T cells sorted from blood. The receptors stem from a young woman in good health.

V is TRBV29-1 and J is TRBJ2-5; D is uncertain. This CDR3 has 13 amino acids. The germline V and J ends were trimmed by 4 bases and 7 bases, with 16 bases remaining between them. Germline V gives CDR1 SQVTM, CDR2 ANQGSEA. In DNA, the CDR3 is TGCAGCGTTGCCTCGGGTCTGACTTTGACCCAGTACTTC. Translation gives CSVASGLTLTQYF. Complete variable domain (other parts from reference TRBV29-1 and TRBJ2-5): SAVISQKPSRDICQRGTSLTIQCQVDSQVTMMFWYRQQPGQSLTLIATANQGSEATYESGFVIDKFPISRPNLTFSTLTVSNMSPEDSSIYLCSVASGLTLTQYFGPGTRLLVL.

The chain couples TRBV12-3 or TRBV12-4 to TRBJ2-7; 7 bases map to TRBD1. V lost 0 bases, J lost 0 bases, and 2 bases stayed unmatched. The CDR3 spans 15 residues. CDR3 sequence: CASSLAGDSSYEQYV. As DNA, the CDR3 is TGTGCCAGCAGTTTAGCAGGGGACAGCTCCTACGAGCAGTACGTC.

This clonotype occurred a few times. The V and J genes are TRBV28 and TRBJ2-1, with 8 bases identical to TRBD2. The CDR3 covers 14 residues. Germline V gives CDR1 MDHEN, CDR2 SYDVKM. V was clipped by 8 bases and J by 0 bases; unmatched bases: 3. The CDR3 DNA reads TGTGCCAGCCTCGGGGGGGCCTCCTACAATGAGCAGTTCTTC. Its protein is CASLGGASYNEQFF.

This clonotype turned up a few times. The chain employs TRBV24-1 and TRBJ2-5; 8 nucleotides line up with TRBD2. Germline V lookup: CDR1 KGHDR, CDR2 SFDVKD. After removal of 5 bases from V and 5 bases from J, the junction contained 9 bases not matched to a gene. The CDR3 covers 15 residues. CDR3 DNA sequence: TGTGCCACCAGTGTGCGGGGGGAGGGCCCGGAGACCCAGTACTTC. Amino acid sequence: CATSVRGEGPETQYF.

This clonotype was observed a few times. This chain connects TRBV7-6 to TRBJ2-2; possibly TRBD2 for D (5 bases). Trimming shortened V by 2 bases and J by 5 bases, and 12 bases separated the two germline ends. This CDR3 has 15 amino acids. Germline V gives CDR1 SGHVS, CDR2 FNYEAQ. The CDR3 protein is CASSLLSEGTGELFF. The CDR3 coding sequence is TGTGCCAGCAGCTTATTATCCGAGGGTACCGGGGAGCTGTTTTTT.

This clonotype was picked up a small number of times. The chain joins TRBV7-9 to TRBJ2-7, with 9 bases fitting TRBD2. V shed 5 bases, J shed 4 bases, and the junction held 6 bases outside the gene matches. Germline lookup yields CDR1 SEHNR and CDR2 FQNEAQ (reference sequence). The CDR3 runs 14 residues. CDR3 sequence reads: CASSQGLAEYEQYF. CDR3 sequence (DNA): TGTGCCAGCAGCCAGGGACTAGCTGAGTACGAGCAGTACTTC.

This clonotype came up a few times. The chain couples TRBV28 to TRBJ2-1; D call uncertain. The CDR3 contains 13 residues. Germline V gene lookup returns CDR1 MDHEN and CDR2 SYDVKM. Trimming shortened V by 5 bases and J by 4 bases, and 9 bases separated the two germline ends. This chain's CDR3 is CASSGKRYNEQFF. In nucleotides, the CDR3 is TGTGCCAGCAGTGGAAAAAGGTACAATGAGCAGTTCTTC.

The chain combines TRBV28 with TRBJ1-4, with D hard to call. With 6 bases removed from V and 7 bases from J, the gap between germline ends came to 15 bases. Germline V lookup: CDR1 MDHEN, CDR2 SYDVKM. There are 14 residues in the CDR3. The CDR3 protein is CASSREDFREKLFF. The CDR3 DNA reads TGTGCCAGCAGCAGAGAGGATTTTCGTGAAAAACTGTTTTTT.

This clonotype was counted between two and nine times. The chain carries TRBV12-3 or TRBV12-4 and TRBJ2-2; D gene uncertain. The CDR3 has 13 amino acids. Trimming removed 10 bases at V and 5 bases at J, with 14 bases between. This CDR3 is CATTPSATGELFF. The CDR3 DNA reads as TGTGCCACCACCCCCTCGGCTACCGGGGAGCTGTTTTTT.

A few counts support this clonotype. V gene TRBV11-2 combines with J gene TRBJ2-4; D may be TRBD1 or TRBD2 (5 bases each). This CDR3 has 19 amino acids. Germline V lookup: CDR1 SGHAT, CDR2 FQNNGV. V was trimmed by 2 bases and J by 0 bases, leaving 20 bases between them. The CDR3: CASSLISFRGAVAKNIQYF. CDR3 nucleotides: TGTGCCAGCAGCTTAATTAGTTTTCGAGGGGCAGTAGCCAAAAACATTCAGTACTTC.

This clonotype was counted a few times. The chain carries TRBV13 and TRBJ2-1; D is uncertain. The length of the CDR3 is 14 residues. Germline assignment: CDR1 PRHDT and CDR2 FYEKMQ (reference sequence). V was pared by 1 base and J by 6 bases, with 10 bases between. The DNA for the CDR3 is TGTGCCAGCAGCTTAGTCCTTTCTAGCAATGAGCAGTTCTTC. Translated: CASSLVLSSNEQFF.

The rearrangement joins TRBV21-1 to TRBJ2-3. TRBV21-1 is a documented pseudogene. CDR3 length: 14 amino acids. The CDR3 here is CASSKGWSTDTQYF. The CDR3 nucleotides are TGTGCCAGCAGCAAAGGATGGAGCACAGATACGCAGTATTTT.

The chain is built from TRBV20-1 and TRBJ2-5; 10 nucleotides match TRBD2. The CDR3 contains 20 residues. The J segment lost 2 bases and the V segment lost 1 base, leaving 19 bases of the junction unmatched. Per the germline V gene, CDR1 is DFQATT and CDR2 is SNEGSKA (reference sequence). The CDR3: CSARGPPLERGGGGQETQYF. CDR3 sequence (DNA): TGCAGTGCTAGAGGGCCCCCCTTGGAGCGGGGGGGCGGTGGTCAAGAGACCCAGTACTTC.

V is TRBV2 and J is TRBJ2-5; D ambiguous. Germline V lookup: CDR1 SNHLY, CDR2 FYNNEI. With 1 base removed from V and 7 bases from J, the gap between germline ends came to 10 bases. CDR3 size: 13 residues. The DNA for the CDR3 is TGTGCCAGCAGTGAAGGACCTCGTCTGACCCAGTACTTC. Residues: CASSEGPRLTQYF.

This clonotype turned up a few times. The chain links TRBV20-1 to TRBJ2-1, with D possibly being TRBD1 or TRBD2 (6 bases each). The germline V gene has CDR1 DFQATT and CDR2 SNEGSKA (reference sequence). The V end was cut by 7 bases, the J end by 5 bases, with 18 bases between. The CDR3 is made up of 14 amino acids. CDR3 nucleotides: TGCAGTGTTCCAAGGAGGGGGACCCACAATGAGCAGTTCTTC. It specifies CSVPRRGTHNEQFF.

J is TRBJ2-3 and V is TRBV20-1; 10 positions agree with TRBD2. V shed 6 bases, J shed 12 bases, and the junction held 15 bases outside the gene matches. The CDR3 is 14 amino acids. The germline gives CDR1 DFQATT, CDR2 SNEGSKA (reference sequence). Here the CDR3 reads CSAPHGILAGVQYF. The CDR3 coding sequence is TGCAGTGCCCCCCATGGAATCCTAGCGGGGGTCCAGTATTTT.

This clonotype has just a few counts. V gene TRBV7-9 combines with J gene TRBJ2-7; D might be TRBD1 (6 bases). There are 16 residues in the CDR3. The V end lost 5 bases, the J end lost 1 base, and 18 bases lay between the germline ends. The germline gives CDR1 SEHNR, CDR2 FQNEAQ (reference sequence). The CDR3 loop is CASSPLQGSLSYEQYF. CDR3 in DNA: TGTGCCAGCAGCCCCTTACAGGGATCCCTTTCCTACGAGCAGTACTTC.

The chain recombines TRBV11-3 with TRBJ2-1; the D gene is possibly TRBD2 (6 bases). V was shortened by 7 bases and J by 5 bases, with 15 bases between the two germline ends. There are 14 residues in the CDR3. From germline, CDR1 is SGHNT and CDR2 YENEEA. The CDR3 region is CASTPGLDNNEQFF. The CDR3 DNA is TGTGCCAGCACCCCGGGACTTGATAACAATGAGCAGTTCTTC.

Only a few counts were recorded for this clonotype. The CDR3 nucleotides read TGCAGTGCTAGAGGGATTGCGGGACAAGAGACCCAGTACTTC. Translating it yields CSARGIAGQETQYF. The rearrangement links TRBV20-1 to TRBJ2-5, with D possibly matching TRBD2 (6 bases). The CDR3 extends over 14 amino acids. V lost 1 base and J 2 bases, leaving 11 bases between the germline ends. CDR1 is DFQATT and CDR2 is SNEGSKA in the germline V gene (reference sequence).

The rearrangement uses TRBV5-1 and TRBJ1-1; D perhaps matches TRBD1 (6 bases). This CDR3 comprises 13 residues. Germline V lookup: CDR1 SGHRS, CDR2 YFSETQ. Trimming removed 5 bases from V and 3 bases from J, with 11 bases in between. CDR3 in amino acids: CASSAGVDTEAFF. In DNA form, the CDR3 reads TGCGCCAGCAGTGCAGGGGTCGACACTGAAGCTTTCTTT.

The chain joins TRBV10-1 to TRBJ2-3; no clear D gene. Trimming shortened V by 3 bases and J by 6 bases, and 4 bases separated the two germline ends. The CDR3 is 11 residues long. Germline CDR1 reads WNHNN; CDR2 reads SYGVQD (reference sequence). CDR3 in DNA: TGCGCCAGCAGTGAATTCGATACGCAGTATTTT. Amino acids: CASSEFDTQYF.

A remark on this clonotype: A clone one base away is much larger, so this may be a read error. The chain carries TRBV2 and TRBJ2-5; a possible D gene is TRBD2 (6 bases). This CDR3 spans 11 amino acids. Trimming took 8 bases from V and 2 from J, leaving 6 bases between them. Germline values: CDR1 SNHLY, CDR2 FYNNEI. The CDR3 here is CASGGQETQYF. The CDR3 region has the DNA TGTGCCAGCGGGGGGCAAGAGACCCAGTACTTC.

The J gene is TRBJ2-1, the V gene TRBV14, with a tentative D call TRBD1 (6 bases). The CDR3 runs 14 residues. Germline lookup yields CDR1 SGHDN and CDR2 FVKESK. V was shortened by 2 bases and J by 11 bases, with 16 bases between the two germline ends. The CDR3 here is CASSQLDRPTKQFF. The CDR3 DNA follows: TGTGCCAGCAGCCAACTCGACAGGCCAACAAAGCAGTTCTTC.

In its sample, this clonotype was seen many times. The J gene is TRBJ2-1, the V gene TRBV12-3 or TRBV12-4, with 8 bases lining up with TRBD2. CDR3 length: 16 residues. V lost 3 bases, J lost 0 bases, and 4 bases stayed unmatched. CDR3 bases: TGTGCCAGCAGTTTTAGGAGCGGGAGCTCCTACAATGAGCAGTTCTTC. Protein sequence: CASSFRSGSSYNEQFF.

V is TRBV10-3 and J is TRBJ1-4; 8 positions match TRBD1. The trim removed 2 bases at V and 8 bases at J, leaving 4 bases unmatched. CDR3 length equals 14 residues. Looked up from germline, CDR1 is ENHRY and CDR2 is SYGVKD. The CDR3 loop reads CAISEDRGGEKLFF. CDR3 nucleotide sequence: TGTGCCATCAGTGAGGACAGGGGAGGAGAAAAACTGTTTTTT.

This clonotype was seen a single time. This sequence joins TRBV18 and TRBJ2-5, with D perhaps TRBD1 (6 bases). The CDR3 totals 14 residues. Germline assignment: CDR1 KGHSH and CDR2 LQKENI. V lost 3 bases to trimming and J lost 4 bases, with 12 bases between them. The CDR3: CASSPQGPGETQYF. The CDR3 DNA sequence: TGTGCCAGCTCACCGCAGGGGCCGGGAGAGACCCAGTACTTC.

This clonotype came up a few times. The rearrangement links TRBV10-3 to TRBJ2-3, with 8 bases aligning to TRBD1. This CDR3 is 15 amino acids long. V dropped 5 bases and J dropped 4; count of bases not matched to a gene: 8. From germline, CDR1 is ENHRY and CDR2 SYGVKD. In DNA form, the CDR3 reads TGTGCCATCAGTCGCGGCAGGGGGCCCGCAGATACGCAGTATTTT. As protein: CAISRGRGPADTQYF.

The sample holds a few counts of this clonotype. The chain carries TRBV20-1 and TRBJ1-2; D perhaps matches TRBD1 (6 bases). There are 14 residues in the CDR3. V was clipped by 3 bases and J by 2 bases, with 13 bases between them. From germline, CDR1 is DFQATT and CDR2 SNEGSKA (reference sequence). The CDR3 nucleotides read TGCAGTGCTAGCCCGCAAACAGGGAACTATGGCTACACCTTC. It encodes CSASPQTGNYGYTF.

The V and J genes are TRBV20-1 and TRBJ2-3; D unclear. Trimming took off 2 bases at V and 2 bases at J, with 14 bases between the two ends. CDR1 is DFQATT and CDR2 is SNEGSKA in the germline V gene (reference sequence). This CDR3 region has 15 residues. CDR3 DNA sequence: TGCAGTGCTAGATCCCCTCTGGGGAACACAGATACGCAGTATTTT. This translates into CSARSPLGNTDTQYF.

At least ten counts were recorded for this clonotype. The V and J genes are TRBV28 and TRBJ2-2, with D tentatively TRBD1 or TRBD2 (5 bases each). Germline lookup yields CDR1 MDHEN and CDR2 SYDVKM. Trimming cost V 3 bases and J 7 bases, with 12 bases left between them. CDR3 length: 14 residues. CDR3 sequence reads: CASSFFRGGGELFF. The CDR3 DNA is TGTGCCAGCAGTTTCTTCCGGGGCGGCGGGGAGCTGTTTTTT. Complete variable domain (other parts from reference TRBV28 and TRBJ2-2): DVKVTQSSRYLVKRTGEKVFLECVQDMDHENMFWYRQDPGLGLRLIYFSYDVKMKEKGDIPEGYSVSREKKERFSLILESASTNQTSMYLCASSFFRGGGELFFGEGSRLTVL.

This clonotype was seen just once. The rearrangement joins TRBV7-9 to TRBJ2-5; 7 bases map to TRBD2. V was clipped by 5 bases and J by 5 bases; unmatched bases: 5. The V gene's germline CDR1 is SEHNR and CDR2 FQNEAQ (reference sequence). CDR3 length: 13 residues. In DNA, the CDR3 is TGTGCCAGCAGCGGCCCGGGAGGCGAGACCCAGTACTTC. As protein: CASSGPGGETQYF.